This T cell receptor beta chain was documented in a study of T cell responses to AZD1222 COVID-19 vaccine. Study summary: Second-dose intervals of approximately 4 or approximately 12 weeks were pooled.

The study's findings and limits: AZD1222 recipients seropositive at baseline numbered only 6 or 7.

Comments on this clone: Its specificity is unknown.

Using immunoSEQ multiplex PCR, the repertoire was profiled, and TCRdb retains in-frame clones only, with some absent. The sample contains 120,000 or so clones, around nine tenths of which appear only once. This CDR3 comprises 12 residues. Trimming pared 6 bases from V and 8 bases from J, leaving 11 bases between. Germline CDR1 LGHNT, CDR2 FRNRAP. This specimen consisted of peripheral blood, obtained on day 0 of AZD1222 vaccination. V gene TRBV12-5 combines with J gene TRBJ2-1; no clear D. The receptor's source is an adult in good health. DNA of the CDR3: TGTGCTAGTGGCCCGGGCCGGGATGAGCAGTTCTTC. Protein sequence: CASGPGRDEQFF. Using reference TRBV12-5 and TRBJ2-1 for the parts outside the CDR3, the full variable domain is DARVTQTPRHKVTEMGQEVTMRCQPILGHNTVFWYRQTMMQGLELLAYFRNRAPLDDSGMPKDRFSAEMPDATLATLKIQPSEPRDSAVYFCASGPGRDEQFFGPGTRLTVL.